The 29 T cell receptor beta chains below come from one sample, sequenced in a study of blood T cell repertoires in COVID-19. Using immunoSEQ multiplex PCR, the repertoire was profiled, and TCRdb retains in-frame clones only, with some absent. The sample consists of roughly 250,000 clones, more than 70% of them appearing once. Sequencing was carried out using peripheral blood. The receptors shown here come from a woman in her 40s who had recovered from COVID-19.

The chain links TRBV11-3 to TRBJ2-1; D is ambiguous. The CDR3 totals 12 residues. Germline V gene sequence: CDR1 SGHNT, CDR2 YENEEA. With 5 bases removed from V and 3 bases from J, the gap between germline ends came to 5 bases. The CDR3 spells CASSHSYNEQFF. The CDR3 DNA follows: TGTGCCAGCAGCCACAGCTACAATGAGCAGTTCTTC.

This rearrangement joins TRBV5-7 to TRBJ1-5; D is possibly TRBD1 (6 bases). TRBV5-7 is filed as an ORF, its function uncertain. Trimming shortened V by 8 bases and J by 4 bases, and 22 bases separated the two germline ends. The CDR3 consists of 16 residues. CDR3 residues: CARRGGAPELNQPQHF. The CDR3 bases are TGTGCCAGGAGGGGGGGGGCCCCAGAGCTTAATCAGCCCCAGCATTTT.

The chain recombines TRBV6-2 or TRBV6-3 with TRBJ2-5; tentatively, D is TRBD2 (5 bases). Deletions cut 4 bases from V and 2 bases from J, with 17 bases between. The CDR3 is 16 amino acids. CDR1 MNHEY and CDR2 SVGEGT come from the germline V gene. The CDR3 DNA is TGTGCCAGCAGTTTCGGCGCATCGGGAACTCAAGAGACCCAGTACTTC. Its protein is CASSFGASGTQETQYF.

V usage is TRBV28 and J usage is TRBJ2-1; possibly TRBD1 for D (5 bases). Germline V gene sequence: CDR1 MDHEN, CDR2 SYDVKM. The CDR3 has 15 amino acids. V was pared by 5 bases and J by 2 bases, with 13 bases between. As DNA, the CDR3 is TGTGCCAGCAGTCGAAGGCAGGGCCCCTACAATGAGCAGTTCTTC. This sequence encodes CASSRRQGPYNEQFF.

The chain recombines TRBV19 with TRBJ1-2, with 7 bases lining up with TRBD1. The CDR3 loop spans 12 amino acids. From germline, CDR1 is LNHDA and CDR2 SQIVND (reference sequence). With V trimmed by 6 bases and J by 5 bases, 3 bases remained unmatched. The CDR3 coding sequence is TGTGCCAGTAGGACAGGGTGGTATGGCTACACCTTC. It encodes CASRTGWYGYTF.

This clone was counted between two and nine times. The V gene is TRBV7-9, the J gene TRBJ2-7; D is undetermined. This CDR3 contains 13 residues. V shed 1 base and J shed 5 bases, with 9 bases lying between them. The V gene's germline CDR1 is SEHNR and CDR2 FQNEAQ (reference sequence). CDR3 in DNA: TGTGCCAGCAGCTTAGTTCAGGCTGACGAGCAGTACTTC. Amino acid sequence: CASSLVQADEQYF.

This clone was recorded a few times. The chain is built from TRBV5-1 and TRBJ2-2; TRBD2 agrees at 7 bases. V shed 0 bases and J 4 bases; nucleotides not matched to a gene: 6. The CDR3 length is 16 residues. Per germline, CDR1 SGHRS and CDR2 YFSETQ. As DNA, the CDR3 is TGCGCCAGCAGCTTGGCGACTAGCACTAGCACCGGGGAGCTGTTTTTT. Translating gives CASSLATSTSTGELFF.

This chain joins TRBV5-6 and TRBJ2-2; tentatively, D is TRBD1 (6 bases). The CDR3 length is 15 residues. Deletions cut 0 bases from V and 3 bases from J, with 9 bases between. CDR1 and CDR2 (germline): SGHDT, YYEEEE. The CDR3: CASSLGGRDTGELFF. For the CDR3, the DNA is TGTGCCAGCAGCTTGGGGGGGCGGGACACCGGGGAGCTGTTTTTT.

The chain is built from TRBV5-4 and TRBJ1-2, with 7 bases identical to TRBD1. Germline V gene data show CDR1 as SGHNT and CDR2 as YYREEE (reference sequence). The V segment lost 2 bases and the J segment 4 bases; nucleotides outside the gene matches: 2. CDR3 size: 13 residues. For the CDR3, the DNA is TGTGCCAGCAGCTTACAGGGGACCTATGGCTACACCTTC. Its protein is CASSLQGTYGYTF.

This clone has more than one count but fewer than ten. CDR3 coding DNA: TGTGCCAGCAGTTCACCACCGGACAGGGTTAGGTCACCCCTCCACTTT. Residues: CASSSPPDRVRSPLHF. The V and J genes are TRBV28 and TRBJ1-6; 8 nucleotides match TRBD1. The junction had 12 bases not matched to a gene; V was cut back by 4 bases and J by 10 bases. The CDR3 contains 16 residues. Germline V gives CDR1 MDHEN, CDR2 SYDVKM.

The chain uses TRBV6-7 and TRBJ1-2; 10 bases map to TRBD1. TRBV6-7 is marked as an open reading frame, function uncertain. V lost 3 bases to trimming and J lost 6 bases; unmatched junction nucleotides: 19. The CDR3 loop spans 19 amino acids. The CDR3 reads CASSYTLLGQGERPNGYTF. CDR3 sequence (DNA): TGTGCCAGCAGTTATACTCTCCTCGGACAGGGGGAACGACCTAATGGCTACACCTTC.

The chain couples TRBV6-2 or TRBV6-3 to TRBJ2-5; possibly TRBD1 for D (5 bases). Looked up from germline, CDR1 is MNHEY and CDR2 is SVGEGT. The V end lost 0 bases, the J end lost 0 bases, and 14 bases lay between the germline ends. CDR3 length: 17 amino acids. The CDR3 nucleotides read TGTGCCAGCAGTTACTCGCTATGGGGCTGGGACCAAGAGACCCAGTACTTC. Protein sequence: CASSYSLWGWDQETQYF.

The chain combines TRBV2 with TRBJ2-2; TRBD2 matches at 11 bases. This CDR3 is 13 amino acids long. Germline V gene lookup returns CDR1 SNHLY and CDR2 FYNNEI. V lost 8 bases and J lost 4; bases outside the gene matches: 0. CDR3: CASGLAGTGELFF. The CDR3 DNA is TGTGCCAGCGGACTAGCGGGCACCGGGGAGCTGTTTTTT.

This clone was detected a few times. This chain links TRBV19 with TRBJ1-1, with 10 positions matching TRBD1. The ends lost 9 bases at V and 1 base at J; junction bases unmatched: 14. CDR1 and CDR2 from the germline V gene are LNHDA and SQIVND (reference sequence). The CDR3 length is 17 residues. The CDR3 spells CASRIRDRGPWNTEAFF. CDR3 bases: TGTGCCAGCAGGATCCGGGACAGGGGCCCTTGGAACACTGAAGCTTTCTTT.

This clone was observed a few times. CDR3 DNA sequence: TGTGCCAGCAGCACCGCGTGGACAGAGACCTACGAGCAGTACTTC. Translated: CASSTAWTETYEQYF. The J gene is TRBJ2-7, the V gene TRBV7-2; D is perhaps TRBD1 (6 bases). CDR3 length: 15 residues. Germline V gene sequence: CDR1 SGHTA, CDR2 FQGNSA. V shed 5 bases and J shed 2 bases, with 16 bases lying between them. Full variable domain (outside the CDR3, taken from reference TRBV7-2 and TRBJ2-7): GAGVSQSPSNKVTEKGKDVELRCDPISGHTALYWYRQSLGQGLEFLIYFQGNSAPDKSGLPSDRFSAERTGGSVSTLTIQRTQQEDSAVYLCASSTAWTETYEQYFGPGTRLTVT.

V gene TRBV6-6 combines with J gene TRBJ1-2, with TRBD1 matching over 9 bases. Trimming removed 4 bases from V and 4 bases from J; junction bases left unmatched: 10. Germline assignment: CDR1 MNHNY and CDR2 SVGAGI (reference sequence). This CDR3 is 16 amino acids long. The CDR3 DNA reads as TGTGCCAGCAGTTGGGGTTCCGGGACAGGGTCCTATGGCTACACCTTC. It is translated as CASSWGSGTGSYGYTF.

J is TRBJ2-1 and V is TRBV4-1, with 7 bases identical to TRBD1. V lost 2 bases and J lost 0; bases outside the gene matches: 13. CDR3 size: 19 residues. The V gene's germline CDR1 is MGHRA and CDR2 YSYEKL. The CDR3 nucleotides are TGCGCCAGCAGCCAAAAACGATCACAGGGGATGAGCTCCTACAATGAGCAGTTCTTC. It yields the protein CASSQKRSQGMSSYNEQFF.

This clone was seen more than once but under ten times. This sequence joins TRBV7-6 and TRBJ1-5, with D hard to call. CDR3 length: 13 residues. The V end was cut by 3 bases, the J end by 4 bases, with 7 bases between. Germline V gene lookup returns CDR1 SGHVS and CDR2 FNYEAQ. The CDR3 sequence: CASSLSMNQPQHF. CDR3 nucleotides: TGTGCCAGCAGCTTGTCCATGAATCAGCCCCAGCATTTT.

This chain joins TRBV7-3 and TRBJ2-3; TRBD2 is a possible D gene (7 bases). The V end was cut by 1 base, the J end by 4 bases, with 9 bases between. Germline CDR1 and CDR2: SGHTA and FQGTGA. The CDR3 is 14 residues long. CDR3 in amino acids: CASSLRGGPDTQYF. In DNA form, the CDR3 reads TGTGCCAGCAGCTTAAGGGGGGGCCCAGATACGCAGTATTTT.

This clone was detected only once. CDR3 sequence: CARSQVPERGHDYGYTF. CDR3 sequence (DNA): TGTGCCAGAAGCCAAGTTCCTGAGAGGGGACACGACTATGGCTACACCTTC. The rearrangement links TRBV5-3 to TRBJ1-2, with TRBD1 as a possible D gene (6 bases). TRBV5-3 carries the ORF label, with uncertain function. This CDR3 has 17 residues. Trimming shortened V by 4 bases and J by 3 bases, and 22 bases separated the two germline ends.

This clone was detected a few times. CDR3 sequence: CSASMAGENQPQHF. The CDR3 DNA follows: TGCAGTGCTAGTATGGCAGGGGAGAATCAGCCCCAGCATTTT. The rearrangement joins TRBV20-1 to TRBJ1-5; D is perhaps TRBD1 (6 bases). Trimming took 3 bases from V and 4 from J, leaving 13 bases between them. The CDR3 loop spans 14 amino acids. CDR1 is DFQATT and CDR2 is SNEGSKA in the germline V gene (reference sequence).

The chain is built from TRBV4-2 and TRBJ2-3, with 8 nucleotides matching TRBD2. Unmatched junction bases numbered 10, after V lost 0 bases and J lost 5 bases. The CDR3 contains 17 residues. The germline V gene encodes CDR1 LGHNA and CDR2 YNFKEQ. The CDR3 DNA sequence: TGTGCCAGCAGCCAAGATCTAGCGGCTAGCGGGCGAGATACGCAGTATTTT. Its protein product is CASSQDLAASGRDTQYF.

This sequence joins TRBV9 and TRBJ2-1; 9 bases line up with TRBD1. The V gene's germline CDR1 is SGDLS and CDR2 YYNGEE. V lost 7 bases and J lost 1; bases outside the gene matches: 6. This CDR3 contains 15 residues. The CDR3 is CASSQGAFSYNEQFF. The CDR3 coding sequence is TGTGCCAGCTCACAGGGGGCCTTTTCCTACAATGAGCAGTTCTTC. Supplemented by reference TRBV9 and TRBJ2-1, the full variable domain reads DSGVTQTPKHLITATGQRVTLRCSPRSGDLSVYWYQQSLDQGLQFLIQYYNGEERAKGNILERFSAQQFPDLHSELNLSSLELGDSALYFCASSQGAFSYNEQFFGPGTRLTVL.

The V and J genes are TRBV6-5 and TRBJ2-3, with D perhaps matching TRBD2 (6 bases). Trimming cost V 7 bases and J 8 bases, with 16 bases left between them. Germline V gene sequence: CDR1 MNHEY, CDR2 SVGAGI. There are 13 residues in the CDR3. The DNA of the CDR3 is TGTGCCAGCACCCCGGCGGGGAGAGGTACGCAGTATTTT. Residues: CASTPAGRGTQYF.

J is TRBJ2-3 and V is TRBV6-6; D remains unclear. V lost 7 bases, J lost 6 bases, and 17 bases lay in between. This CDR3 contains 14 residues. Germline V lookup: CDR1 MNHNY, CDR2 SVGAGI (reference sequence). CDR3 nucleotide sequence: TGTGCCAGCAAGTCAGGCCTTCCCTGGGATACGCAGTATTTT. Encoded protein: CASKSGLPWDTQYF.

This chain uses TRBV19 with TRBJ2-5; D uncertain. Per germline, CDR1 LNHDA and CDR2 SQIVND (reference sequence). The germline V and J ends were trimmed by 10 bases and 3 bases, with 6 bases remaining between them. CDR3 length: 10 residues. The chain's CDR3 is CAIPKETQYF. CDR3 coding DNA: TGTGCCATTCCAAAAGAGACCCAGTACTTC.

The CDR3 reads CASSVDSSPNQPQHF. In DNA form, the CDR3 reads TGTGCCAGCAGCGTCGACAGTTCCCCCAATCAGCCCCAGCATTTT. The chain employs TRBV7-2 and TRBJ1-5, with D possibly TRBD1 on 5 matching bases. With 5 bases removed from V and 3 bases from J, the gap between germline ends came to 14 bases. The CDR3 runs 15 residues. CDR1 is SGHTA, CDR2 FQGNSA, per germline.

The chain joins TRBV6-5 to TRBJ2-7; D may be TRBD1 (5 bases). Per germline, CDR1 MNHEY and CDR2 SVGAGI. The V gene lost 6 bases and the J gene lost 1 base, with 10 bases spanning the gap. The CDR3 runs to 13 residues. The CDR3: CASRSSGSYEQYF. The CDR3 region has the DNA TGTGCCAGCAGATCCTCAGGGTCCTACGAGCAGTACTTC.

The chain uses TRBV13 and TRBJ2-1, with D hard to call. The V and J ends lost 2 bases and 15 bases respectively, with 17 bases between them. CDR3 size: 13 residues. Germline CDR1 and CDR2: PRHDT and FYEKMQ (reference sequence). The DNA for the CDR3 is TGTGCCAGCAGCTTACTGGCATGGAGAGTACCGTTCTTC. This encodes CASSLLAWRVPFF. The complete variable domain, with remaining parts taken from reference TRBV13 and TRBJ2-1, reads AAGVIQSPRHLIKEKRETATLKCYPIPRHDTVYWYQQGPGQDPQFLISFYEKMQSDKGSIPDRFSAQQFSDYHSELNMSSLELGDSALYFCASSLLAWRVPFFGPGTRLTVL.